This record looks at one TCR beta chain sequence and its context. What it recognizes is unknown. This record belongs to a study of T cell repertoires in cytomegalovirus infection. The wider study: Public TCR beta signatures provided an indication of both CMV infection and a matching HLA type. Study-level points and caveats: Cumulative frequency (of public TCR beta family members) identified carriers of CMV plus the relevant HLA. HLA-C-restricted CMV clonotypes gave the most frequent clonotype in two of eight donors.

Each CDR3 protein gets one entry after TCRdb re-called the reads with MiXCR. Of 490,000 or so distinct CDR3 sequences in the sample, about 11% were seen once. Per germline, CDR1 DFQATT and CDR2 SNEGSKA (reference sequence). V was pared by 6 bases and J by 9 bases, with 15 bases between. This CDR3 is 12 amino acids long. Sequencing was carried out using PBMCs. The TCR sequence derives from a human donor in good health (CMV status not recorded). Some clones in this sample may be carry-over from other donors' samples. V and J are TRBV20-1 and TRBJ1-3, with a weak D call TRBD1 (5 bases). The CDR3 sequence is CSAGRWGGTIYF. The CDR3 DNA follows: TGCAGTGCCGGGCGGTGGGGGGGCACCATATATTTT.